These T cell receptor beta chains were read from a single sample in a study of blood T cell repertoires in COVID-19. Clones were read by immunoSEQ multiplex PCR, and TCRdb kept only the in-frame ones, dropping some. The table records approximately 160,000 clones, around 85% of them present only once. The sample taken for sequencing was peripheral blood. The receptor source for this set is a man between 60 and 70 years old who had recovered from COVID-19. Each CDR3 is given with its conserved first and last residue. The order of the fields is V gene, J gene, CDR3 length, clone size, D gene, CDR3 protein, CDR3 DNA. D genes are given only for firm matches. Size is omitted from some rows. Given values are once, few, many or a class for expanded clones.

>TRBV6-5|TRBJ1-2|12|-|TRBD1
CASSSSGGGYTF
TGTGCCAGCAGTTCTTCAGGGGGGGGCTACACCTTC
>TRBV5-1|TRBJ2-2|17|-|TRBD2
CASSPWVGGDPTGELFF
TGCGCCAGCAGCCCCTGGGTCGGGGGGGATCCTACCGGGGAGCTGTTTTTT
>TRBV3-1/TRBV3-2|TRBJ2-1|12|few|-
CASSLGAHEQFF
TGTGCCAGCAGCCTAGGGGCCCATGAGCAGTTCTTC
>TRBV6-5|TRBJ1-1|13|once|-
CASRRGRDTEAFF
TGTGCCAGCAGGCGGGGGCGCGACACTGAAGCTTTCTTT
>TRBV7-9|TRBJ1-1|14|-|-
CASSLGGGETEAFF
TGTGCCAGCAGCTTAGGAGGGGGGGAGACTGAAGCTTTCTTT
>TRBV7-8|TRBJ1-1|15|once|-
CASNYGAVAGTEAFF
TGTGCCAGCAACTATGGCGCCGTTGCGGGCACTGAAGCTTTCTTT
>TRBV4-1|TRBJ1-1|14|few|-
CASSPRILNTEAFF
TGCGCCAGCAGCCCCAGAATTCTGAACACTGAAGCTTTCTTT
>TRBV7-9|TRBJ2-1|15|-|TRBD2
CASRRTSGGDNEQFF
TGTGCCAGCAGGCGGACTAGCGGGGGGGACAATGAGCAGTTCTTC
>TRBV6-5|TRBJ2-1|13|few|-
CASSYEGLNEQFF
TGTGCCAGCAGTTACGAGGGTCTCAATGAGCAGTTCTTC
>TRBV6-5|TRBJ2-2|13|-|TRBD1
CAGGTGNTGELFF
TGTGCCGGGGGGACAGGGAACACCGGGGAGCTGTTTTTT
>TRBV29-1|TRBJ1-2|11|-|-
CSVEQGFSYTF
TGCAGCGTTGAACAGGGTTTTAGCTACACCTTC
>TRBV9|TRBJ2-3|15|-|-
CASSVELAHTDTQYF
TGTGCCAGCAGCGTAGAACTAGCTCACACAGATACGCAGTATTTT
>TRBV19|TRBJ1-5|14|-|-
CASSMETSNQPQHF
TGTGCCAGTAGTATGGAGACTAGCAATCAGCCCCAGCATTTT
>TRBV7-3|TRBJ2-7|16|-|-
CASSSGWRTVNSEQYF
TGTGCCAGCAGCTCAGGATGGCGCACCGTGAATTCCGAGCAGTACTTC
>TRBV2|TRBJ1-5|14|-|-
CASSLRVGNQPQHF
TGTGCCAGCAGCCTCAGGGTCGGCAATCAGCCCCAGCATTTT
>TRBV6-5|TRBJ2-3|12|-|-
CASSRSSDTQYF
TGTGCCAGCAGCCGTTCCTCAGATACGCAGTATTTT
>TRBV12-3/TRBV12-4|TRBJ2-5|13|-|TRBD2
CASSSASGGTQYF
TGTGCCAGCAGTTCGGCTAGCGGGGGGACCCAGTACTTC
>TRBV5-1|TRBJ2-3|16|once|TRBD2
CASSTGTSQWRDTQYF
TGCGCCAGCAGCACTGGGACTAGCCAGTGGAGAGATACGCAGTATTTT
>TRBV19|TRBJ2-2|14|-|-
CASSDREEAGELFF
TGTGCCAGTAGCGACAGGGAGGAGGCCGGGGAGCTGTTTTTT
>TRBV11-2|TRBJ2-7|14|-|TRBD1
CASSTFRDSYEQYF
TGTGCCAGCAGCACATTTCGGGACAGCTACGAGCAGTACTTC
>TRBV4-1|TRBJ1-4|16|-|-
CASSQDAAGMDEKLFF
TGCGCCAGCAGCCAAGATGCCGCAGGGATGGATGAAAAACTGTTTTTT
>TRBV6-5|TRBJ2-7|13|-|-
CASSSGNYYEQYF
TGTGCCAGCAGTAGCGGCAACTACTACGAGCAGTACTTC
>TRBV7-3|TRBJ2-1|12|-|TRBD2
CASGTSAGEQFF
TGTGCCAGCGGGACTAGCGCGGGTGAGCAGTTCTTC
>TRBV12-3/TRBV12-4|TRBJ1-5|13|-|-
CASSPGAGKPQHF
TGTGCCAGCAGCCCCGGGGCGGGGAAGCCCCAGCATTTT
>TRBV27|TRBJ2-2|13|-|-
CASSLRQAGELFF
TGTGCCAGCAGTTTGCGTCAGGCCGGGGAGCTGTTTTTT
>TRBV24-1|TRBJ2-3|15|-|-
CATSALDRDTDTQYF
TGTGCCACCAGTGCTTTGGACAGAGACACAGATACGCAGTATTTT
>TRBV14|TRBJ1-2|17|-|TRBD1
CASSHRTGSDILSGYTF
TGTGCCAGCAGCCACCGGACAGGGTCTGACATTCTATCGGGCTACACCTTC
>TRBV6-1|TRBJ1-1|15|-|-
CASSETPGSYTEAFF
TGTGCCAGCAGTGAAACCCCCGGGTCGTACACTGAAGCTTTCTTT
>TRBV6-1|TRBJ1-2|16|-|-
CASSEGYRRESYGYTF
TGTGCCAGCAGTGAAGGGTATCGGCGGGAGAGCTATGGCTACACCTTC
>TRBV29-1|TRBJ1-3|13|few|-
CSVGAAGGNTIYF
TGCAGCGTTGGGGCCGCTGGTGGAAACACCATATATTTT
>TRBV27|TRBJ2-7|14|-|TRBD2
CASSLGGDALEQYF
TGTGCCAGCAGTTTGGGGGGGGACGCCTTAGAGCAGTACTTC
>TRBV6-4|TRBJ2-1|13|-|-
CASSISLGDEQFF
TGTGCCAGTTCAATCTCTCTAGGGGATGAGCAGTTCTTC
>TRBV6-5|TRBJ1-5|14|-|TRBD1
CASRDRGGDQPQHF
TGTGCCAGCAGGGACAGGGGTGGCGATCAGCCCCAGCATTTT
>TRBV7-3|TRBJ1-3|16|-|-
CASSSSAGPGGNTIYF
TGTGCCAGCAGCTCCTCCGCGGGGCCGGGAGGAAACACCATATATTTT
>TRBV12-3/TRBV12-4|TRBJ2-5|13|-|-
CASTLRREETQYF
TGTGCCAGCACCCTAAGACGGGAAGAGACCCAGTACTTC
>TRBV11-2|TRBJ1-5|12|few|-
CASSLDDQPQHF
TGTGCCAGCAGCTTAGACGATCAGCCCCAGCATTTT
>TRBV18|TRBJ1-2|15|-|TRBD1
CASSSGQGTNYGYTF
TGTGCCAGCTCATCAGGACAGGGGACGAACTATGGCTACACCTTC
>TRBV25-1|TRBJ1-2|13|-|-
CASSVSGGRGYTF
TGTGCCAGCAGTGTTAGTGGGGGCCGTGGCTACACCTTC
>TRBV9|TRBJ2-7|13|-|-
CASSVGLANEQYF
TGTGCCAGCAGCGTAGGGCTAGCGAACGAGCAGTACTTC
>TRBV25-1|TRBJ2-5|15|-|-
CASSGANDIQETQYF
TGTGCCAGCAGTGGAGCGAACGATATCCAAGAGACCCAGTACTTC
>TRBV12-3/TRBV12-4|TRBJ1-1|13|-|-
CASTQGLDTEAFF
TGTGCCAGCACCCAGGGTTTGGACACTGAAGCTTTCTTT
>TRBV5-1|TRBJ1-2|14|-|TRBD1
CASSSGGSGNGYTF
TGCGCCAGCAGCTCAGGGGGCTCAGGAAATGGCTACACCTTC
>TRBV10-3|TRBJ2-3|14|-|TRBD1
CAAGGGQATDTQYF
TGTGCCGCGGGTGGGGGACAGGCCACAGATACGCAGTATTTT
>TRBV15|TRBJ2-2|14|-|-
CATSRTDYTGELFF
TGTGCCACCAGCAGGACAGATTACACCGGGGAGCTGTTTTTT
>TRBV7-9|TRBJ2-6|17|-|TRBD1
CASSPRGQGSGANVLTF
TGTGCCAGCAGCCCTAGGGGACAGGGATCTGGGGCCAACGTCCTGACTTTC